Listed here is a single T cell receptor beta chain. CDR1 and CDR2 (germline): LGHNA, YNFKEQ. The CDR3 runs 16 residues. Trimming at V came to 0 bases and at J to 6 bases, leaving 7 bases not matched to a gene. The repertoire was sequenced with immunoSEQ multiplex PCR; TCRdb's copy has only in-frame clones and lacks some. The sample records nearly 250,000 clones, approximately 85% being singletons. The sample is drawn from a study of blood T cell repertoires in COVID-19. Study details: Nucleic acid was either cDNA or gDNA, and it came from T cells, B-cell-depleted T cells, or PBMCs.

Assignments of participants to cohorts depended upon their own reported clinical history. The sequence was collected from a woman aged 50 to 60 with acute COVID-19. The material sequenced was PBMCs or T cells enriched from blood (not recorded which). The chain has TRBV4-2 and TRBJ1-5, with TRBD1 matching 8 bases. This CDR3 is CASSQESGTGSQPQHF. CDR3 DNA: TGTGCCAGCAGCCAAGAATCCGGGACAGGAAGTCAGCCCCAGCATTTT.